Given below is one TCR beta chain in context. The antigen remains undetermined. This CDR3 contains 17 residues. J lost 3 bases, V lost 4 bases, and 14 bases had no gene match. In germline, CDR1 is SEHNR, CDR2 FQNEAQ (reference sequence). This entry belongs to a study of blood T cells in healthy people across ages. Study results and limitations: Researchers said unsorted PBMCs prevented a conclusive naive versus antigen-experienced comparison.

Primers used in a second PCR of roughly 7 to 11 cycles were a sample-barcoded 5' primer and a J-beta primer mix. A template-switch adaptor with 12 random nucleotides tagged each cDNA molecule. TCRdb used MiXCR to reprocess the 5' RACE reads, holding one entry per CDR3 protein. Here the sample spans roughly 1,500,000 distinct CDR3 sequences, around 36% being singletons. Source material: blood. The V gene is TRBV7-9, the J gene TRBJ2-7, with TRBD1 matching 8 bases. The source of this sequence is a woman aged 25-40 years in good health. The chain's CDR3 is CASSSLQGGIVNYEQYF. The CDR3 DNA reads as TGTGCCAGCAGCTCCTTACAGGGGGGAATCGTCAACTACGAGCAGTACTTC.